This passage covers 18 T cell receptor beta chains from one sample sequenced in a study of blood T cell repertoires in COVID-19. Assay used: immunoSEQ multiplex PCR; TCRdb lists only in-frame clones, some missing. The sample shows 150,000 or so clones, roughly 83% of them seen only once. The specimen was peripheral blood. These receptors all come from a woman aged 80 or over with acute or convalescent COVID-19.

V and J are TRBV6-1 and TRBJ2-7; the D is unclear. V was clipped by 2 bases and J by 1 base, with 12 bases between them. CDR1 is MNHNS and CDR2 is SASEGT in the germline V gene. CDR3 length equals 15 residues. This CDR3 is CASSEKVSGSYEQYF. Written as DNA, the CDR3 is TGTGCCAGCAGTGAAAAGGTATCGGGTTCCTACGAGCAGTACTTC.

The chain combines TRBV7-9 with TRBJ1-2; 11 bases are a match to TRBD1. Germline values: CDR1 SEHNR, CDR2 FQNEAQ (reference sequence). Trimming removed 3 bases from V and 4 bases from J; junction bases left unmatched: 4. The CDR3 spans 15 residues. CDR3 sequence reads: CASSFPGTGGYGYTF. Written as DNA, the CDR3 is TGTGCCAGCAGCTTTCCGGGGACAGGGGGCTATGGCTACACCTTC.

This rearrangement joins TRBV9 to TRBJ1-3; 10 nucleotides line up with TRBD1. CDR1 is SGDLS, CDR2 YYNGEE, per germline. The length of the CDR3 is 16 residues. V lost 4 bases and J lost 5; bases outside the gene matches: 9. The CDR3: CASSPPGGQGRNTIYF. The CDR3 DNA follows: TGTGCCAGCAGCCCCCCGGGGGGACAGGGGAGAAACACCATATATTTT.

This clone was seen only a few times. The chain links TRBV7-8 to TRBJ2-4, with D maybe TRBD1 (5 bases). Germline assignment: CDR1 SGHVS and CDR2 FQNEAQ. Trimming took 3 bases from V and 5 from J, leaving 11 bases between them. The CDR3 runs 14 residues. As DNA, the CDR3 is TGTGCCAGCAGCTTCGACAGAACCGAAAACATTCAGTACTTC. It specifies CASSFDRTENIQYF. The full variable domain, with the rest looked up from reference TRBV7-8 and TRBJ2-4, is GAGVSQSPRYKVAKRGQDVALRCDPISGHVSLFWYQQALGQGPEFLTYFQNEAQLDKSGLPSDRFFAERPEGSVSTLKIQRTQQEDSAVYLCASSFDRTENIQYFGAGTRLSVL.

This chain links TRBV2 with TRBJ2-5; 8 bases line up with TRBD2. The germline CDR1 and CDR2 sequences are SNHLY and FYNNEI. After removal of 10 bases from V and 4 bases from J, the junction contained 11 bases not matched to a gene. The CDR3 is made up of 14 amino acids. The chain's CDR3 is CATSWGTRGETQYF. The CDR3 DNA follows: TGTGCCACCTCCTGGGGGACTAGAGGAGAGACCCAGTACTTC.

The V call is TRBV2, the J call TRBJ1-1, with TRBD1 as a possible D gene (5 bases). V lost 4 bases, J lost 0 bases, and 12 bases lay in between. The CDR3 is 15 residues long. Germline values: CDR1 SNHLY, CDR2 FYNNEI. CDR3 DNA: TGTGCCAGCAGTGCGGGGGTCTGGGTGAACACTGAAGCTTTCTTT. It yields the protein CASSAGVWVNTEAFF.

This chain joins TRBV5-1 and TRBJ1-6; no clear D. V lost 0 bases and J lost 9, with 7 bases in between. The CDR3 has 13 residues. Looked up from germline, CDR1 is SGHRS and CDR2 is YFSETQ. CDR3 in amino acids: CASSLGQISPLHF. Here the CDR3 DNA reads TGCGCCAGCAGCTTGGGACAAATTTCACCCCTCCACTTT.

The rearrangement uses TRBV7-3 and TRBJ1-2; TRBD1 agrees at 8 bases. Unmatched junction bases numbered 22, after V lost 3 bases and J lost 7 bases. This CDR3 contains 19 residues. CDR1 SGHTA and CDR2 FQGTGA come from the germline V gene. CDR3 protein: CASSLQPKLPGQAGAGYTF. CDR3 in DNA: TGTGCCAGCAGCTTGCAACCAAAGTTACCGGGACAGGCTGGAGCTGGCTACACCTTC. Together with reference TRBV7-3 and TRBJ1-2, the CDR3 gives the full variable domain: GAGVSQTPSNKVTEKGKYVELRCDPISGHTALYWYRQSLGQGPEFLIYFQGTGAADDSGLPNDRFFAVRPEGSVSTLKIQRTERGDSAVYLCASSLQPKLPGQAGAGYTFGSGTRLTVV.

This chain connects TRBV4-1 to TRBJ2-1; a possible D gene is TRBD2 (6 bases). The V and J ends lost 2 bases and 8 bases respectively, with 19 bases between them. Germline CDR1 MGHRA, CDR2 YSYEKL. The CDR3 extends over 16 amino acids. As DNA, the CDR3 is TGCGCCAGCAGCCAAATAGCTAGGGGTCGGGAGTATGAGCAGTTCTTC. Translating it yields CASSQIARGREYEQFF.

The genes are TRBV7-8 and TRBJ1-2; TRBD1 aligns across 12 bases. This CDR3 spans 17 amino acids. The germline CDR1 and CDR2 sequences are SGHVS and FQNEAQ. V lost 0 bases and J lost 2; bases outside the gene matches: 4. CDR3 sequence: CASSLAGTGGKNYGYTF. The CDR3, as DNA: TGTGCCAGCAGCTTAGCCGGGACAGGGGGCAAAAACTATGGCTACACCTTC.

V is TRBV15 and J is TRBJ1-2, with 8 bases identical to TRBD1. The trim removed 1 base at V and 2 bases at J, leaving 18 bases unmatched. This CDR3 is 20 amino acids long. Per the germline V gene, CDR1 is LNHNV and CDR2 is YYDKDF (reference sequence). In nucleotides, the CDR3 is TGTGCCACCAGCAGAGGAAATATCGGTACCTCGGACAGGGCAAACTATGGCTACACCTTC. This translates into CATSRGNIGTSDRANYGYTF.

The rearrangement uses TRBV6-5 and TRBJ1-5; D possibly corresponds to TRBD1 (5 bases). Germline loops: CDR1 MNHEY, CDR2 SVGAGI. Trimming removed 5 bases from V and 8 bases from J, with 13 bases in between. CDR3 length: 13 amino acids. For the CDR3, the DNA is TGTGCCAGCAGTCCGACAGTTCGGGAGCCCCAGCATTTT. It specifies CASSPTVREPQHF.

V is TRBV20-1 and J is TRBJ1-1, with TRBD1 matching over 8 bases. CDR1 is DFQATT, CDR2 SNEGSKA, per germline (reference sequence). The V segment lost 3 bases and the J segment 3 bases; nucleotides outside the gene matches: 6. CDR3 length: 14 residues. CDR3 region: CSASQGAGDTEAFF. CDR3 nucleotide sequence: TGCAGTGCTAGTCAGGGGGCGGGGGACACTGAAGCTTTCTTT.

The chain combines TRBV6-5 with TRBJ1-1; D gene unclear. Between the trimmed V and J ends, which lost 7 bases and 11 bases, there was a span of 20 bases. From germline, CDR1 is MNHEY and CDR2 SVGAGI. This CDR3 spans 13 amino acids. The CDR3 protein is CASTRGPTADAFF. CDR3 in DNA: TGTGCCAGCACCCGAGGCCCCACGGCCGATGCTTTCTTT.

The genes are TRBV18 and TRBJ1-5; TRBD1 matches 8 bases. The CDR3 covers 14 residues. CDR1 and CDR2 (germline): KGHSH, LQKENI. V lost 2 bases to trimming and J lost 4 bases; unmatched junction nucleotides: 1. The CDR3 protein is CASSPDRGNQPQHF. The CDR3 coding sequence is TGTGCCAGCTCACCAGACAGGGGAAATCAGCCCCAGCATTTT.

The J gene is TRBJ2-5, the V gene TRBV7-3, with 7 bases aligning to TRBD1. Germline-derived CDR1 and CDR2 are SGHTA and FQGTGA. The junction had 7 bases not matched to a gene; V was cut back by 4 bases and J by 5 bases. The CDR3 spans 14 residues. The CDR3 is CASSYTGESETQYF. CDR3 nucleotide sequence: TGTGCCAGCAGCTATACAGGGGAGTCGGAGACCCAGTACTTC.

CDR3 nucleotide sequence: TGTGCCAGCAGTTTATCCCGGGGACAGGGTGAAGCTTTCTTT. It translates to CASSLSRGQGEAFF. The V gene is TRBV27, the J gene TRBJ1-1; 9 nucleotides line up with TRBD1. The germline V gene encodes CDR1 MNHEY and CDR2 SMNVEV (reference sequence). The junction had 3 bases not matched to a gene; V was cut back by 0 bases and J by 7 bases. The CDR3 covers 14 residues.

V is TRBV2 and J is TRBJ1-5, with 9 nucleotides matching TRBD1. CDR1 is SNHLY and CDR2 is FYNNEI in the germline V gene. J was trimmed by 1 base and V by 6 bases; bases with no gene match: 13. This CDR3 contains 18 residues. CDR3: CASRRSQQGALSNQPQHF. The DNA of the CDR3 is TGTGCCAGCAGGCGCTCCCAACAGGGGGCTCTAAGCAATCAGCCCCAGCATTTT.